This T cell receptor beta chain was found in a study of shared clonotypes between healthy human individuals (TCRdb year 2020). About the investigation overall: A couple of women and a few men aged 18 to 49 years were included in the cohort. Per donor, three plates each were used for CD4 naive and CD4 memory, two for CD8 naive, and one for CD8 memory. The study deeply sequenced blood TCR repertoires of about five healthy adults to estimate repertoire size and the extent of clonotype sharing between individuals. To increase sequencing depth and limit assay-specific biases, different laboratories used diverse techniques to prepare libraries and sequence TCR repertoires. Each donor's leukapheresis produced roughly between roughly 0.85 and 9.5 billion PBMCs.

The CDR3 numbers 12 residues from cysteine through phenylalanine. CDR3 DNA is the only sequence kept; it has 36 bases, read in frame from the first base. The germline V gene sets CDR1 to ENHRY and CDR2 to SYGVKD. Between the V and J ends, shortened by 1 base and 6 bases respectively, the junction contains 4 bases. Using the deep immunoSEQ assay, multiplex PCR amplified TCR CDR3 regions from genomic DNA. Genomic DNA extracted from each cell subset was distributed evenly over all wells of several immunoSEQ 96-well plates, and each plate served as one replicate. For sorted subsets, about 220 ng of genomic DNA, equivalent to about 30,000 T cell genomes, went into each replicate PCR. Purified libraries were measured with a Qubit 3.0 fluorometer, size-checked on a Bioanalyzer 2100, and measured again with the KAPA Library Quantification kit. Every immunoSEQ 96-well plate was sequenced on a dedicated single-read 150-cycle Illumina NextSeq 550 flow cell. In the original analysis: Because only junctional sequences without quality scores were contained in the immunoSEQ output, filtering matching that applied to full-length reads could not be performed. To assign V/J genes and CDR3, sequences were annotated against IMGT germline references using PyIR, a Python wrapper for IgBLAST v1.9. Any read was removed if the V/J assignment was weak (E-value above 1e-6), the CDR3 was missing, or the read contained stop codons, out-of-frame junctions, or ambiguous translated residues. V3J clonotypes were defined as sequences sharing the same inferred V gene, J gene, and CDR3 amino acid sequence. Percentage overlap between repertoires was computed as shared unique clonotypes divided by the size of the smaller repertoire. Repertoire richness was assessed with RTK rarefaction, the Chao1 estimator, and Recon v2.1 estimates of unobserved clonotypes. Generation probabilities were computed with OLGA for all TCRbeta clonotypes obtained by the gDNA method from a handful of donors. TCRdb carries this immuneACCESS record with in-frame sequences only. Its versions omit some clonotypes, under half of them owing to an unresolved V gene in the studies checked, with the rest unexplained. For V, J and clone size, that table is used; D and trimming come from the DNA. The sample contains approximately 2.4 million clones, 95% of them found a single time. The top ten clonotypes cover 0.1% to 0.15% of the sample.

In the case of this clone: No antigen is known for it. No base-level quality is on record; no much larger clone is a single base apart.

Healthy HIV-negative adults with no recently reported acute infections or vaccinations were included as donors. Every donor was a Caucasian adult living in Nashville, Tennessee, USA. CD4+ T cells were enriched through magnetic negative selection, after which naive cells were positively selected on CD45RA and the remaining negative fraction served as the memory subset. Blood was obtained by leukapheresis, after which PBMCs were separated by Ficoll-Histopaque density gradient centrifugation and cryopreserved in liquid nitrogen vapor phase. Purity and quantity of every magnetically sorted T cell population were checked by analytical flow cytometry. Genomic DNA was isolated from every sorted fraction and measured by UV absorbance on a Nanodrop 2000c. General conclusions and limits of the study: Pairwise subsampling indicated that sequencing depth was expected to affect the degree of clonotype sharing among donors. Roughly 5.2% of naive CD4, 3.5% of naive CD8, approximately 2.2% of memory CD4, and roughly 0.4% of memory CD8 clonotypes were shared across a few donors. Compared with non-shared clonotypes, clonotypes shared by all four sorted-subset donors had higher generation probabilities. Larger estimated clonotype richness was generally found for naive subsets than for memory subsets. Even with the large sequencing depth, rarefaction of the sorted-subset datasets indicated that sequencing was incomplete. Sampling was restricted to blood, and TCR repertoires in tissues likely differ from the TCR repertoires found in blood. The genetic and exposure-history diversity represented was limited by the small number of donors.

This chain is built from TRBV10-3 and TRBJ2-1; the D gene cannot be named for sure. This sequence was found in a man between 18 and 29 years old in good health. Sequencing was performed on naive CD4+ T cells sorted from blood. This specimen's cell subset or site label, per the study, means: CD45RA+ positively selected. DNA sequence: TGTGCCATCAGTGAGTACACCAATGAGCAGTTCTTC. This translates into CAISEYTNEQFF.